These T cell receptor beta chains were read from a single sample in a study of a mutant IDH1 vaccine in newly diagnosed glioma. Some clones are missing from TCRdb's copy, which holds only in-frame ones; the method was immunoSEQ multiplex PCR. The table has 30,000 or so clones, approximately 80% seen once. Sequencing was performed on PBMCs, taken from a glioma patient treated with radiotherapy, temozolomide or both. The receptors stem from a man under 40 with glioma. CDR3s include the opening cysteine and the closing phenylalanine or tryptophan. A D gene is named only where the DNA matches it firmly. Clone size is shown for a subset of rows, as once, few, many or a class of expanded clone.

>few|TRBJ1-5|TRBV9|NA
TGTGCCAGCAGCGTAGGCAGCGACAACAATCAGCCCCAGCATTTT
CASSVGSDNNQPQHF
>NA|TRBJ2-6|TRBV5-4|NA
TGTGCCAGCAGCTTTATAGTAGGCAGAGAGTTCCAGGCCAACGTCCTGACTTTC
CASSFIVGREFQANVLTF
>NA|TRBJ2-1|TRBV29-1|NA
TGCAGCGTTGGTTCAAAAGGAAATGAGCAGTTCTTC
CSVGSKGNEQFF
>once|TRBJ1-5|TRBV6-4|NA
TGTGCCCCCGTGGCACCGCAATTCTCTTATAGCAATCAGCCCCAGCATTTT
CAPVAPQFSYSNQPQHF
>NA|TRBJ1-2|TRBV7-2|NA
TGTGCCAGCACCACCGAGATGTTCTATGGCTACACCTTC
CASTTEMFYGYTF
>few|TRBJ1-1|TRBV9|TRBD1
TGTGCCAGCAGCACATCACAGGGGGCGAGTGAAGCTTTCTTT
CASSTSQGASEAFF
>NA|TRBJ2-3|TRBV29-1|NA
TGCAGCGGTGAGGGGGGGGCAATCGCCGATACGCAGTATTTT
CSGEGGAIADTQYF
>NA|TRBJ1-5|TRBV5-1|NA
TGCGCCAGCAGCTTGGATACGGGTAGCAATCAGCCCCAGCATTTT
CASSLDTGSNQPQHF
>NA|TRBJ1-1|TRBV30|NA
TGTGCCTGGAGTGAAGGACAGTTGAACACTGAAGCTTTCTTT
CAWSEGQLNTEAFF
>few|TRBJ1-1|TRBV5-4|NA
TGTGCCAGCAGCTTGGATCTGGGGGCGCCGGCTGAAGCTTTCTTT
CASSLDLGAPAEAFF
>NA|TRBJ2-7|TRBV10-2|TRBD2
TGCGCCAGCACTGGCGAAGCGGGAGCGCACTTTTACGAGCAGTACTTC
CASTGEAGAHFYEQYF
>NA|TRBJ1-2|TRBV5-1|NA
TGCGCCAGCAGCTCAGGGCCACAAGGTAGTGGCTACACCTTC
CASSSGPQGSGYTF
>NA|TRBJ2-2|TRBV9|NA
TGTGCCAGCAGCGTAGGTCGGGGTGTGACCGGGGAGCTGTTTTTT
CASSVGRGVTGELFF
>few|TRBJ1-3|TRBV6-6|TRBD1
TGTGCCAGCAACCCGGACAGGGCTGGAAACACCATATATTTT
CASNPDRAGNTIYF
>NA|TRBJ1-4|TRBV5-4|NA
TGTGCCAGCAGCTTGGGGGGACAAGGGGGTGAAAAACTGTTTTTT
CASSLGGQGGEKLFF